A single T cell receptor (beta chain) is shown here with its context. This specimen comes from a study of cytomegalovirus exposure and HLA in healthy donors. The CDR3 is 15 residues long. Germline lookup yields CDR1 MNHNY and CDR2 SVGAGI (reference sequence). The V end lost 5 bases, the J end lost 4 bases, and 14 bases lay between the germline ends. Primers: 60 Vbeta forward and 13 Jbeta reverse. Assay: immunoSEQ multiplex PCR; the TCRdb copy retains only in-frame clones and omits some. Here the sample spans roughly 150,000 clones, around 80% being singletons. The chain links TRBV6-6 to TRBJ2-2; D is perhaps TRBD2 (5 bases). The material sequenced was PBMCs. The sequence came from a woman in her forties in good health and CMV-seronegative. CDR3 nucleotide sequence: TGTGCCAGCAGTACCCCCCAGCGGACCACCGGGGAGCTGTTTTTT. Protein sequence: CASSTPQRTTGELFF.